The 26 T cell receptor beta chains presented below share a single source sample, sequenced in a study of blood T cell repertoires in COVID-19 (dated by TCRdb to 2020 to 2022). To prepare the library, the immunoSEQ multiplex PCR assay was applied. TCRdb provides this immuneACCESS table in a form limited to in-frame rearrangements. Some clones are lacking; in checked studies, under half of them reflect an unresolved V gene, and why the rest are absent is not known. Within this sample are some 230,000 clones, with just under 85% of them counted one time only. Under 1.5% of the sample goes to the ten largest clones. The sequencing input was PBMCs or T cells enriched from blood (not recorded which). The origin of the receptors is a woman in her forties with acute COVID-19.

The CDR3 DNA sequence: TGTGCCGAGGGAGGGCGAGAGACCCAGTACTTC. This codes for CAEGGRETQYF. V usage is TRBV2 and J usage is TRBJ2-5; TRBD2 aligns across 7 bases. This CDR3 has 11 amino acids. Trimming at V came to 11 bases and at J to 4 bases, leaving 4 bases not matched to a gene. From germline, CDR1 is SNHLY and CDR2 FYNNEI.

This clone was seen more than once but under ten times. The J gene is TRBJ1-2, the V gene TRBV28, with D hard to call. The germline V and J ends were trimmed by 1 base and 4 bases, with 10 bases remaining between them. The germline gives CDR1 MDHEN, CDR2 SYDVKM. CDR3 size: 14 residues. Here the CDR3 reads CASSLYPGSYGYTF. For the CDR3, the DNA is TGTGCCAGCAGTTTATATCCAGGATCCTATGGCTACACCTTC.

This chain joins TRBV6-5 and TRBJ1-1; 8 bases map to TRBD1. V lost 8 bases to trimming and J lost 1 base; unmatched junction nucleotides: 3. The length of the CDR3 is 13 residues. Germline V lookup: CDR1 MNHEY, CDR2 SVGAGI. CDR3 region: CASETGENTEAFF. DNA for the CDR3: TGTGCCAGCGAGACAGGGGAGAACACTGAAGCTTTCTTT.

This clone came up once. The chain employs TRBV27 and TRBJ1-6; D is unresolved. The CDR3 loop spans 16 amino acids. Trimming stripped 6 bases from V and 0 bases from J, with 12 bases between. Per germline, CDR1 MNHEY and CDR2 SMNVEV (reference sequence). The CDR3 DNA reads as TGTGCCAGCAGCCTTGACTGGAGCTCCTATAATTCACCCCTCCACTTT. Its protein is CASSLDWSSYNSPLHF.

CDR3 region: CASSLRTEGNQPQHF. The CDR3, as DNA: TGTGCCAGCAGCTTACGGACAGAGGGCAATCAGCCCCAGCATTTT. The V and J genes are TRBV7-3 and TRBJ1-5; a weak D match, TRBD1 (6 bases). CDR1 is SGHTA, CDR2 FQGTGA, per germline. V shed 2 bases and J shed 2 bases, with 10 bases lying between them. This CDR3 spans 15 amino acids.

The gene calls are TRBV12-3 or TRBV12-4 and TRBJ1-2; D is unclear. V dropped 2 bases and J dropped 2 bases, with 6 bases sitting between them. CDR3 length equals 13 residues. The CDR3 reads CASSLTANYGYTF. In nucleotides, the CDR3 is TGTGCCAGCAGTTTAACAGCCAACTATGGCTACACCTTC.

This chain uses TRBV11-2 with TRBJ2-3; 7 nucleotides align to TRBD1. The CDR3 has 15 residues. Germline V gene lookup returns CDR1 SGHAT and CDR2 FQNNGV. After removal of 4 bases from V and 1 base from J, the junction contained 5 bases not matched to a gene. CDR3 in amino acids: CASSSQGPRTDTQYF. CDR3 DNA: TGTGCCAGCAGCTCACAGGGGCCTCGCACAGATACGCAGTATTTT.

The chain couples TRBV4-3 to TRBJ1-3; perhaps TRBD1 as D (5 bases). In germline, CDR1 is LGHNA, CDR2 YSLEER. V lost 0 bases and J lost 4, with 10 bases in between. This CDR3 comprises 15 residues. The CDR3 region has the DNA TGCGCCAGCAGCCAAGATCCGAGACAGGGAAACACCATATATTTT. Residues: CASSQDPRQGNTIYF.

A remark on this clone: Germline is not matched at one junction end, which may reflect a read error. This chain joins TRBV5-8 and TRBJ1-1; D remains unclear. CDR3 length equals 13 residues. Germline V gene sequence: CDR1 SGHTS, CDR2 YDEGEE. CDR3 coding DNA: TGTGCCAGCAGTTTGGCCAGGAACACTGAAGCTTTCTTT. Amino acids: CASSLARNTEAFF.

The V gene is TRBV4-1, the J gene TRBJ2-5, with D uncertain. V was pared by 0 bases and J by 5 bases, with 10 bases between. The length of the CDR3 is 14 residues. Per germline, CDR1 MGHRA and CDR2 YSYEKL. CDR3: CASSQDRVGETQYF. CDR3 in DNA: TGCGCCAGCAGCCAAGATCGGGTTGGCGAGACCCAGTACTTC.

The rearrangement joins TRBV6-5 to TRBJ2-7, with D perhaps TRBD2 (6 bases). CDR1 and CDR2 (germline): MNHEY, SVGAGI. The CDR3 has 14 residues. V lost 6 bases to trimming and J lost 3 bases, with 15 bases between them. As DNA, the CDR3 is TGTGCCAGCAGATTAGCGGCAAAAAACTACGAGCAGTACTTC. This encodes CASRLAAKNYEQYF.

V usage is TRBV18 and J usage is TRBJ1-5, with 7 nucleotides matching TRBD1. The CDR3 is 15 amino acids. CDR1 is KGHSH and CDR2 is LQKENI in the germline V gene. After removal of 2 bases from V and 1 base from J, the junction contained 2 bases not matched to a gene. The CDR3 DNA sequence: TGTGCCAGCTCACCAACAGGGGCAAGCAATCAGCCCCAGCATTTT. Translated: CASSPTGASNQPQHF.

This chain joins TRBV5-1 and TRBJ2-7; 9 bases are a match to TRBD1. Germline-derived CDR1 and CDR2 are SGHRS and YFSETQ. The CDR3 totals 14 residues. The junction had 4 bases not matched to a gene; V was cut back by 3 bases and J by 3 bases. CDR3 sequence: CASSWGTGSYEQYF. Here the CDR3 DNA reads TGCGCCAGCAGCTGGGGGACAGGGAGCTACGAGCAGTACTTC.

The rearrangement joins TRBV28 to TRBJ1-6, with a weak D call TRBD1 (5 bases). The germline V gene has CDR1 MDHEN and CDR2 SYDVKM. The V end lost 2 bases, the J end lost 3 bases, and 14 bases lay between the germline ends. The length of the CDR3 is 17 residues. CDR3 bases: TGTGCCAGCAGTTTAGGGGCTGCGCAGTTCTATAATTCACCCCTCCACTTT. Translation: CASSLGAAQFYNSPLHF.

The chain carries TRBV6-2 or TRBV6-3 and TRBJ2-3; D unclear. This CDR3 comprises 11 residues. The ends were cut back, 2 bases at V and 11 bases at J, with 8 bases in the middle. CDR1 MNHEY and CDR2 SVGEGT come from the germline V gene. CDR3 sequence reads: CASSYRVKQYF. CDR3 in DNA: TGTGCCAGCAGTTACCGGGTAAAGCAGTATTTT.

The rearrangement links TRBV2 to TRBJ1-5; D unresolved. V lost 7 bases, J lost 7 bases, and 14 bases lay in between. CDR3 length: 13 residues. Germline V lookup: CDR1 SNHLY, CDR2 FYNNEI. As DNA, the CDR3 is TGTGCCAGCAAGGAGAGTCTTCAGCAGCCCCAGCATTTT. As protein: CASKESLQQPQHF.

V is TRBV19 and J is TRBJ1-1; TRBD1 matches 8 bases. CDR1 is LNHDA and CDR2 is SQIVND in the germline V gene (reference sequence). V trimming: 10 bases; J trimming: 0 bases; junction bases outside the gene matches: 10. This CDR3 contains 15 residues. DNA for the CDR3: TGTGCCACAAAAGAACAGGGGGGATTGAACACTGAAGCTTTCTTT. It translates to CATKEQGGLNTEAFF.

The chain carries TRBV7-9 and TRBJ2-5; D is possibly TRBD2 (5 bases). Looked up from germline, CDR1 is SEHNR and CDR2 is FQNEAQ (reference sequence). The CDR3 sequence is 15 residues long. Trimming cost V 5 bases and J 4 bases, with 17 bases left between them. CDR3 loop: CASSRFPGVGETQYF. The CDR3, as DNA: TGTGCCAGCAGCCGCTTCCCCGGGGTCGGAGAGACCCAGTACTTC.

The gene calls are TRBV15 and TRBJ2-7; D not certain. Germline assignment: CDR1 LNHNV and CDR2 YYDKDF (reference sequence). Trimming left V 0 bases short and J 9 bases short, with 12 bases between. The CDR3 totals 13 residues. In nucleotides, the CDR3 is TGTGCCACCAGCAGAGATCGCGGTATGCCGCAGTACTTC. Amino acids: CATSRDRGMPQYF.

The chain has TRBV10-1 and TRBJ1-1, with TRBD1 as a possible D gene (6 bases). CDR3 size: 13 residues. V was pared by 5 bases and J by 1 base, with 8 bases between. Germline V gene lookup returns CDR1 WNHNN and CDR2 SYGVQD (reference sequence). CDR3: CASSLDRNTEAFF. Written as DNA, the CDR3 is TGCGCCAGCAGTTTGGACAGGAACACTGAAGCTTTCTTT.

The rearrangement uses TRBV27 and TRBJ2-7; TRBD1 might be the D (6 bases). With 4 bases removed from V and 2 bases from J, the gap between germline ends came to 12 bases. The germline CDR1 and CDR2 sequences are MNHEY and SMNVEV (reference sequence). The CDR3 extends over 14 amino acids. In nucleotides, the CDR3 is TGTGCCAGCAGTTATCAGGGGTACACCTACGAGCAGTACTTC. It is translated as CASSYQGYTYEQYF.

The CDR3 here is CASSQEATSGGADTQYF. CDR3 sequence (DNA): TGCGCCAGCAGCCAAGAAGCGACTAGCGGGGGAGCAGATACGCAGTATTTT. The chain has TRBV4-3 and TRBJ2-3, with 12 bases lining up with TRBD2. J was trimmed by 4 bases and V by 0 bases; bases with no gene match: 5. The CDR3 spans 17 residues. Germline V gives CDR1 LGHNA, CDR2 YSLEER.

V is TRBV7-9 and J is TRBJ1-2; D is uncertain. Germline V CDR1 and CDR2: SEHNR, FQNEAQ (reference sequence). Trimming cost V 5 bases and J 9 bases, with 13 bases left between them. The CDR3 loop spans 12 amino acids. The CDR3 reads CASSLEVRRYTF. In nucleotides, the CDR3 is TGTGCCAGCAGCCTGGAGGTCCGCCGCTACACCTTC. Based on the CDR3 plus reference TRBV7-9 and TRBJ1-2, the full variable domain is DTGVSQNPRHKITKRGQNVTFRCDPISEHNRLYWYRQTLGQGPEFLTYFQNEAQLEKSRLLSDRFSAERPKGSFSTLEIQRTEQGDSAMYLCASSLEVRRYTFGSGTRLTVV.

The chain has TRBV7-9 and TRBJ1-1; 7 nucleotides align to TRBD1. With 5 bases clipped from V and 9 bases from J, the junction kept 6 bases outside the gene matches. This CDR3 region has 12 residues. Germline-derived CDR1 and CDR2 are SEHNR and FQNEAQ (reference sequence). The CDR3 reads CASSGTGVQAFF. The CDR3 DNA sequence: TGTGCCAGCAGCGGAACAGGGGTTCAAGCTTTCTTT. Full variable domain (remainder filled in from reference TRBV7-9 and TRBJ1-1): DTGVSQNPRHKITKRGQNVTFRCDPISEHNRLYWYRQTLGQGPEFLTYFQNEAQLEKSRLLSDRFSAERPKGSFSTLEIQRTEQGDSAMYLCASSGTGVQAFFGQGTRLTVV.

The chain carries TRBV19 and TRBJ1-1, with unresolved D. Germline V gives CDR1 LNHDA, CDR2 SQIVND (reference sequence). The CDR3 length is 11 residues. V lost 7 bases and J 1 base, leaving 4 bases between the germline ends. CDR3 in DNA: TGTGCCAGTACCCAGAACACTGAAGCTTTCTTT. Translation gives CASTQNTEAFF.

The V and J genes are TRBV28 and TRBJ1-5, with TRBD1 as a possible D gene (5 bases). Between the trimmed V and J ends, which lost 8 bases and 4 bases, there was a span of 9 bases. CDR1 and CDR2 from the germline V gene are MDHEN and SYDVKM. This CDR3 region has 12 residues. The CDR3 bases are TGTGCCAGCTTGCGGGGGAATCAGCCCCAGCATTTT. Its translation: CASLRGNQPQHF.